This T cell receptor beta chain appears in the sequencing data of a study of graft-versus-host responses after intestinal transplantation. The CDR3 has 16 residues. Trimming removed 4 bases at V and 0 bases at J, with 10 bases between. CDR1 SEHNR and CDR2 FQNEAQ come from the germline V gene (reference sequence). TCRdb's table, derived via immunoSEQ multiplex PCR, lists solely in-frame clones and lacks some. The sample includes approximately 74,000 clones, 92% of them seen just once. This sample comprised PBMCs, obtained 98 days after intestinal transplantation. V and J are TRBV7-9 and TRBJ2-6; D uncertain. The TCR comes from a human patient who received an intestinal transplant, so some T cells may come from the graft donor. CDR3 region: CASSSHELSGANVLTF. CDR3 sequence (DNA): TGTGCCAGCAGCTCCCATGAGCTCTCTGGGGCCAACGTCCTGACTTTC.